This T cell receptor beta chain was obtained from a study of tumor-infiltrating lymphocytes in primary liver carcinoma. To note about this clonotype: No antigen is known for it. At one end the junction does not follow the germline gene, possibly because of a read error.

Study results and limitations: Among top clones, only about 7-25% appeared in all five tumor regions.

Starting material for RNA and DNA co-extraction consisted of about 17-32 mg of unsorted bulk tissue. The CDR3 is 15 amino acids. CDR1 SGHAT and CDR2 FQNNGV come from the germline V gene. Production of TCR beta cDNA used roughly 500 ng total RNA together with a constant-region primer. Three rounds of nested multiplex PCR with slightly modified ARM-PCR produced TCR beta libraries. The two initial PCR rounds, roughly 9 cycles each, used TRBV1-TRBV30 forward and C-beta reverse primers. MiXCR, applied by TCRdb to the multiplex PCR reads, yields one record per CDR3 protein. Of some 110,000 distinct CDR3 sequences in the sample, around 64% were seen once.

The chain has TRBV11-2 and TRBJ1-2; a possible D gene is TRBD1 (5 bases). The sequencing input was liver tumor tissue from sampling region 3. Subset specified: tumor region T3, left-lateral pole. This TCR came from a woman aged 55-70 years with primary liver carcinoma and hepatitis B virus infection. The CDR3 loop is CAGSRTSGQGYRYTF. CDR3 DNA sequence: TGTGCCGGCAGCCGTACTTCGGGGCAGGGCTATCGCTACACCTTC.